Reported below is one T cell receptor beta chain. This sample was included in a study of blood T cell repertoires in COVID-19. Study-wide context: Acute-phase and convalescent COVID-19 samples originated in the United States, Italy and Spain. Nucleic acid was either cDNA or gDNA, and it came from T cells, B-cell-depleted T cells, or PBMCs.

Original methodology: Nucleated cell counts were estimated from reference gene primer amplification. Produced via immunoSEQ multiplex PCR; TCRdb's table is partial and in-frame only. V, J and clone size derive from that table, while D and trimming were established from the DNA sequence. The sample lists around 250,000 clones; around 86% were seen once. Sequenced material: peripheral blood. The TCR was taken from a middle-aged woman who had recovered from COVID-19.

The CDR3, as DNA: TGTGCCTGGAGTGGGCCCGCGAACACTGAAGCTTTCTTT. It specifies CAWSGPANTEAFF. The chain joins TRBV30 to TRBJ1-1, with no clear D. V lost 1 base, J lost 1 base, and 7 bases lay in between. Germline V gene lookup returns CDR1 GTSNPN and CDR2 SVGIG (reference sequence). This CDR3 has 13 amino acids.